Each of the 7 T cell receptor beta chains below was sequenced from the same sample in a study of T cell responses to AZD1222 COVID-19 vaccine. Profiling relied on immunoSEQ multiplex PCR, and the TCRdb table lists in-frame clones only, not all of them. This sample has about 59,000 clones, with around 83% found just once. Here the sequenced sample was peripheral blood, taken on day 0 of AZD1222 vaccination. These receptor sequences come from an adult in good health.

CDR3 residues: CASVQGVGAFF. CDR3 coding DNA: TGTGCCAGCGTACAGGGAGTGGGAGCTTTCTTT. The V gene is TRBV28, the J gene TRBJ1-1; possibly TRBD1 for D (6 bases). V lost 8 bases to trimming and J lost 10 bases, with 14 bases between them. Germline V gene lookup returns CDR1 MDHEN and CDR2 SYDVKM. The CDR3 is made up of 11 amino acids.

CDR3 region: CAISEGDRNTEAFF. CDR3 coding DNA: TGTGCCATCAGTGAGGGGGACAGGAACACTGAAGCTTTCTTT. The chain uses TRBV10-3 and TRBJ1-1, with 7 bases identical to TRBD1. CDR1 is ENHRY and CDR2 is SYGVKD in the germline V gene. V dropped 2 bases and J dropped 1; count of bases not matched to a gene: 1. The CDR3 runs to 14 residues.

V usage is TRBV6-5 and J usage is TRBJ1-3; tentatively, D is TRBD1 (5 bases). The CDR3 contains 16 residues. V was cut by 0 bases and J by 0 bases, with 9 bases left in between. Germline V CDR1 and CDR2: MNHEY, SVGAGI. In nucleotides, the CDR3 is TGTGCCAGCAGTTACTCGGGGACTAGCTCTGGAAACACCATATATTTT. This translates into CASSYSGTSSGNTIYF.

The chain joins TRBV9 to TRBJ2-2; 10 nucleotides agree with TRBD2. CDR1 and CDR2 (germline): SGDLS, YYNGEE. After removal of 0 bases from V and 13 bases from J, the junction contained 9 bases not matched to a gene. The CDR3 runs to 15 residues. CDR3 loop: CASSVGSSGRAGLFF. CDR3 bases: TGTGCCAGCAGCGTAGGGTCAAGCGGGAGGGCCGGGCTGTTTTTT.

The chain couples TRBV28 to TRBJ1-1; D is unresolved. The CDR3 length is 12 residues. The V end was cut by 4 bases, the J end by 4 bases, with 7 bases between. CDR1 and CDR2 (germline): MDHEN, SYDVKM. CDR3 coding DNA: TGTGCCAGCAGTTCCCCCTTCACTGAAGCTTTCTTT. Translated: CASSSPFTEAFF. Together with reference TRBV28 and TRBJ1-1, the CDR3 gives the full variable domain: DVKVTQSSRYLVKRTGEKVFLECVQDMDHENMFWYRQDPGLGLRLIYFSYDVKMKEKGDIPEGYSVSREKKERFSLILESASTNQTSMYLCASSSPFTEAFFGQGTRLTVV.

The chain combines TRBV7-9 with TRBJ1-1, with D unresolved. The CDR3 has 14 amino acids. Germline CDR1 SEHNR, CDR2 FQNEAQ (reference sequence). V dropped 0 bases and J dropped 1 base, with 6 bases sitting between them. Here the CDR3 reads CASSLADSNTEAFF. CDR3 bases: TGTGCCAGCAGCTTAGCGGACTCGAACACTGAAGCTTTCTTT. Drawing the rest from reference TRBV7-9 and TRBJ1-1, the complete variable domain is DTGVSQNPRHKITKRGQNVTFRCDPISEHNRLYWYRQTLGQGPEFLTYFQNEAQLEKSRLLSDRFSAERPKGSFSTLEIQRTEQGDSAMYLCASSLADSNTEAFFGQGTRLTVV.

V usage is TRBV6-2 or TRBV6-3 and J usage is TRBJ1-2; TRBD1 is a possible D gene (6 bases). Deletions cut 2 bases from V and 4 bases from J, with 14 bases between. The V gene's germline CDR1 is MNHEY and CDR2 SVGEGT. The CDR3 has 15 residues. CDR3 region: CASSYIPGESYGYTF. The CDR3 DNA is TGTGCCAGCAGTTACATCCCAGGGGAGTCCTATGGCTACACCTTC.